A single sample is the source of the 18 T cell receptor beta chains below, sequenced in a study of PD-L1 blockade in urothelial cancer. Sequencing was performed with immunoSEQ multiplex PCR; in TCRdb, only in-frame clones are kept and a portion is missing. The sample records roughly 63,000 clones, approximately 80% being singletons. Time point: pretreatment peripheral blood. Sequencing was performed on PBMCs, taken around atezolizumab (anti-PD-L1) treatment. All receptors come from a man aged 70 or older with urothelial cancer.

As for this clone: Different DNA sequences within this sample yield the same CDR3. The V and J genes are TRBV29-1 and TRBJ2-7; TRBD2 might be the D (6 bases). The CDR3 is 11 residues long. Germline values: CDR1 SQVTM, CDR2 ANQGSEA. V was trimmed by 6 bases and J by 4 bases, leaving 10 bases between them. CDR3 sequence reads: CSVGGGYEQYF. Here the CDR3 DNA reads TGCAGCGTGGGGGGAGGTTACGAGCAGTACTTC.

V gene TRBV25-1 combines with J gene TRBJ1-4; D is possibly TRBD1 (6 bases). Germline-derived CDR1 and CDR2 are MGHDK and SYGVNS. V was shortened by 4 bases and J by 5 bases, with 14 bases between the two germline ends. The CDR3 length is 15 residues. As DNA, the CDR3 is TGTGCCAGCAGTGGACCAATTACAGGGAATGAAAAACTGTTTTTT. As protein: CASSGPITGNEKLFF.

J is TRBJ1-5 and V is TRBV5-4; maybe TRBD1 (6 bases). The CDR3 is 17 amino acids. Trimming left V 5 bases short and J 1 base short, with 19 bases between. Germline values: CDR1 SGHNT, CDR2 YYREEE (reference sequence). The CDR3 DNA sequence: TGTGCCAGCAGAAGTCGGACCGGGACACCGAGCAATCAGCCCCAGCATTTT. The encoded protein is CASRSRTGTPSNQPQHF.

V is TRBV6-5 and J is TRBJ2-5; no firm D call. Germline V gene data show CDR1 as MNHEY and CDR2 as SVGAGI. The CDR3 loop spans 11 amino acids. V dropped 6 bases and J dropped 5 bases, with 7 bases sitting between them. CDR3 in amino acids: CASSSRETQYF. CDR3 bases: TGTGCCAGCAGCTCCCGGGAGACCCAGTACTTC.

CDR3: CSVGLNYGYTF. The CDR3 bases are TGCAGCGTTGGACTGAACTATGGCTACACCTTC. The J gene is TRBJ1-2, the V gene TRBV29-1; D is ambiguous. Germline V gene data show CDR1 as SQVTM and CDR2 as ANQGSEA. Trimming shortened V by 4 bases and J by 2 bases, and 5 bases separated the two germline ends. There are 11 residues in the CDR3. Drawing the rest from reference TRBV29-1 and TRBJ1-2, the complete variable domain is SAVISQKPSRDICQRGTSLTIQCQVDSQVTMMFWYRQQPGQSLTLIATANQGSEATYESGFVIDKFPISRPNLTFSTLTVSNMSPEDSSIYLCSVGLNYGYTFGSGTRLTVV.

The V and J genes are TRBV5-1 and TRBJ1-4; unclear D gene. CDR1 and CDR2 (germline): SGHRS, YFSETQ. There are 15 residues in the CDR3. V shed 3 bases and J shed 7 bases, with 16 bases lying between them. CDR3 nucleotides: TGCGCCAGCAGCTCATCGACGGGTTCCTCTGAAAAACTGTTTTTT. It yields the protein CASSSSTGSSEKLFF.

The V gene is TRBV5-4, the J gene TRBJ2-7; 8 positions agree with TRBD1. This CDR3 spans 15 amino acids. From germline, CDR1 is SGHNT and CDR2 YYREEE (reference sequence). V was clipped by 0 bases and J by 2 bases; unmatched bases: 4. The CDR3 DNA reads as TGTGCCAGCAGCTTGGCCGGGACAGGACCCTACGAGCAGTACTTC. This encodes CASSLAGTGPYEQYF.

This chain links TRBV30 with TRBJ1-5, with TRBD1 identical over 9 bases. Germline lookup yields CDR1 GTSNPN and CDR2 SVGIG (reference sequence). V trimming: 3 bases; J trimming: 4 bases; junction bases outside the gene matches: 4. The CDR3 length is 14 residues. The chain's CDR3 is CAWRGDRGNQPQHF. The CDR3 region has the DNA TGTGCCTGGAGGGGTGACAGGGGGAATCAGCCCCAGCATTTT.

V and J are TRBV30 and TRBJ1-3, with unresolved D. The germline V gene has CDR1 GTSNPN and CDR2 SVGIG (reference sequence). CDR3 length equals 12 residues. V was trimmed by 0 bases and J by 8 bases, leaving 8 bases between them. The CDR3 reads CAWSVSRDTIYF. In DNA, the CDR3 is TGTGCCTGGAGTGTCTCTCGGGACACCATATATTTT.

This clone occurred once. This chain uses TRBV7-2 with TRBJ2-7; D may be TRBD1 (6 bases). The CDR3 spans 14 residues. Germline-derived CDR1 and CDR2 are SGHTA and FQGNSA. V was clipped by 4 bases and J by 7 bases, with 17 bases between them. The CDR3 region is CASSSQTQGSEQYF. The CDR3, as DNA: TGTGCCAGCAGCTCCCAGACTCAGGGGAGTGAGCAGTACTTC.

CDR3 sequence: CASRAPAKGPGYSNQPQHF. The CDR3 DNA reads TGTGCCAGCAGGGCCCCGGCCAAGGGCCCGGGGTATAGCAATCAGCCCCAGCATTTT. This sequence joins TRBV2 and TRBJ1-5; D gene uncertain. This CDR3 is 19 amino acids long. Deletions cut 6 bases from V and 0 bases from J, with 24 bases between. Germline lookup yields CDR1 SNHLY and CDR2 FYNNEI.

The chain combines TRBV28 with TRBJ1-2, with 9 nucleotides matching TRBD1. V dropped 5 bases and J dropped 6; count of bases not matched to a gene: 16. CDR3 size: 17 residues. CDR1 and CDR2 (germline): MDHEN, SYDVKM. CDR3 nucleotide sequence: TGTGCCAGCAGTCCCATCCCGGGACAGGGTAGGTTTGATGGCTACACCTTC. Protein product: CASSPIPGQGRFDGYTF.

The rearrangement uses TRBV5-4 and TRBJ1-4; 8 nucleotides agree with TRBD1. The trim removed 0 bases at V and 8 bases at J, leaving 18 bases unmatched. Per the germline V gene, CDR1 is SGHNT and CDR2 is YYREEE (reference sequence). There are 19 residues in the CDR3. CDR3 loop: CASSLGVDRAVKGEEKLFF. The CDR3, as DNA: TGTGCCAGCAGCTTGGGGGTGGACAGGGCCGTCAAGGGAGAAGAAAAACTGTTTTTT.

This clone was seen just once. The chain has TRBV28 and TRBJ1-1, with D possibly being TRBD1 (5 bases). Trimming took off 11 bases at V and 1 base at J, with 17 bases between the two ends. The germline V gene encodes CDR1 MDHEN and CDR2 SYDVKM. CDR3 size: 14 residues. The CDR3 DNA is TGTGCCCACAAGGGCAGGGTGGGGAACACTGAAGCTTTCTTT. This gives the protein CAHKGRVGNTEAFF. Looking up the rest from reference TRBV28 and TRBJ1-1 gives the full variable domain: DVKVTQSSRYLVKRTGEKVFLECVQDMDHENMFWYRQDPGLGLRLIYFSYDVKMKEKGDIPEGYSVSREKKERFSLILESASTNQTSMYLCAHKGRVGNTEAFFGQGTRLTVV.

In DNA, the CDR3 is TGCGCCAGCAGCTTGGCACCCGCTGGCCAGCCCCAGCATTTT. Protein product: CASSLAPAGQPQHF. The rearrangement joins TRBV5-1 to TRBJ1-5; unclear D gene. CDR3 size: 14 residues. Looked up from germline, CDR1 is SGHRS and CDR2 is YFSETQ. V lost 0 bases, J lost 7 bases, and 11 bases lay in between.

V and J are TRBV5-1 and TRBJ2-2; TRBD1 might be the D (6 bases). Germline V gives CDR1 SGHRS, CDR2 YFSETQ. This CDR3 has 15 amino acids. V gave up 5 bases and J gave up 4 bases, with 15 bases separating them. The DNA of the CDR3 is TGCGCCAGCAGTCCAGGGGCCTCGGGCACCGGGGAGCTGTTTTTT. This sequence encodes CASSPGASGTGELFF.

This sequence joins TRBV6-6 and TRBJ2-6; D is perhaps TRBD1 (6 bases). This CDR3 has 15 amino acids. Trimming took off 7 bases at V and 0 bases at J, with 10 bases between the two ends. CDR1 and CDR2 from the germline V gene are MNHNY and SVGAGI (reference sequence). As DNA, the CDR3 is TGTGCCAGCAAACAGGGCATCTCTGGGGCCAACGTCCTGACTTTC. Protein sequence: CASKQGISGANVLTF.

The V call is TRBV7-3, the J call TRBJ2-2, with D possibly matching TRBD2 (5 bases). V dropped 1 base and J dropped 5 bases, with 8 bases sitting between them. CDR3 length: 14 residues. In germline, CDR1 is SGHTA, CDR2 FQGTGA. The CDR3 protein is CASSLNRGTGELFF. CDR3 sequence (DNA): TGTGCCAGCAGCTTAAATCGGGGAACCGGGGAGCTGTTTTTT.